Listed below are T cell receptor beta chains from one sample, sequenced in a study of T-cell memory formation after mild COVID-19. One entry per CDR3 protein, called by TCRdb with MiXCR from the 5' RACE reads. The table lists a few hundred thousand distinct CDR3 sequences, roughly 19% of them singletons. The sequencing input was PBMCs or a T cell subset sorted from them (not recorded which). These receptors came from a man younger than 35 who had mild COVID-19 (a few samples of this study predate the infection). Cell type and time point are not known. CDR3s include the opening cysteine and the closing phenylalanine or tryptophan. A D gene is named only where the DNA matches it firmly. Not every row has a clone size; where given, it reads once, few, many or a size class.

14	TRBV12-3/TRBV12-4	TRBD1	-	TRBJ2-2	CASHPSGGPGELFF	TGTGCCAGCCACCCCTCAGGGGGTCCCGGGGAGCTGTTTTTT
15	TRBV11-1	-	-	TRBJ2-2	CASSLGQAGTGELFF	TGTGCCAGCAGTCTCGGGCAGGCGGGCACCGGGGAGCTGTTTTTT
13	TRBV7-9	-	few	TRBJ1-1	CASVPPMNTEAFF	TGTGCCAGCGTCCCCCCCATGAACACTGAAGCTTTCTTT
13	TRBV5-1	-	many	TRBJ2-7	CASSLDGAYEQYF	TGCGCCAGCAGCTTGGACGGGGCCTACGAGCAGTACTTC
13	TRBV5-1	-	few	TRBJ1-1	CASSLESRFGAFF	TGCGCCAGCAGCTTGGAATCGAGATTTGGAGCTTTCTTT
14	TRBV28	-	-	TRBJ1-6	CASKQTSYNSPLHF	TGTGCCAGCAAGCAGACTTCCTATAATTCACCCCTCCACTTT
13	TRBV7-8	-	few	TRBJ2-1	CASSSDANNEQFF	TGTGCCAGCAGCTCTGACGCGAACAATGAGCAGTTCTTC
12	TRBV7-3	-	few	TRBJ1-1	CASSERGREAFF	TGTGCCAGCAGCGAACGGGGGCGGGAAGCTTTCTTT
16	TRBV5-1	-	few	TRBJ1-2	CASNVEGPHSNYGYTF	TGCGCCAGCAACGTGGAGGGCCCCCATTCTAACTATGGCTACACCTTC
15	TRBV6-8	TRBD1	-	TRBJ1-5	CASRPPGQSNQPQHF	TGTGCCAGCAGACCTCCGGGACAGAGCAATCAGCCCCAGCATTTT
12	TRBV29-1	TRBD1	-	TRBJ1-5	CSVGQGGQPQHF	TGCAGCGTTGGACAGGGAGGTCAGCCCCAGCATTTT
16	TRBV7-2	TRBD1	-	TRBJ1-6	CASSYFSGTVDSPLHF	TGTGCCAGCAGCTACTTTTCCGGGACAGTTGATTCACCCCTCCACTTT
15	TRBV4-3	-	few	TRBJ2-7	CASSPSVAVSYEQYF	TGCGCCAGCAGCCCGTCAGTTGCGGTTTCCTACGAGCAGTACTTC
13	TRBV4-3	TRBD1	-	TRBJ1-2	CASSQVTGDGYTF	TGCGCCAGCAGCCAAGTTACAGGGGATGGCTACACCTTC
14	TRBV7-3	TRBD1	many	TRBJ2-2	CASSSQGITGELFF	TGTGCCAGCAGCTCACAGGGGATCACCGGGGAGCTGTTTTTT
14	TRBV5-4	TRBD1	many	TRBJ2-3	CASSLGTGEDTQYF	TGTGCCAGCAGCTTGGGGACAGGGGAGGATACGCAGTATTTT
13	TRBV12-3/TRBV12-4	-	-	TRBJ2-5	CASRRLPQETQYF	TGTGCCAGCAGAAGACTTCCGCAAGAGACCCAGTACTTC
12	TRBV5-1	-	few	TRBJ2-2	CASSALADELFF	TGCGCCAGCAGCGCCCTGGCGGACGAGCTGTTTTTT
12	TRBV7-2	-	few	TRBJ2-1	CASSSMGNEQFF	TGTGCCAGCAGCTCGATGGGTAATGAGCAGTTCTTC
15	TRBV20-1	-	-	TRBJ1-1	CSARGGFRMGTEAFF	TGCAGTGCTAGAGGGGGGTTTCGGATGGGGACTGAAGCTTTCTTT
19	TRBV24-1	TRBD1	few	TRBJ2-6	CATSESPGQGLSGANVLTF	TGTGCCACCAGTGAGTCGCCGGGACAGGGGCTCTCTGGGGCCAACGTCCTGACTTTC
14	TRBV27	-	-	TRBJ1-2	CASSLHRPPYGYTF	TGTGCCAGCAGTTTACACCGGCCACCCTATGGCTACACCTTC
17	TRBV5-1	-	-	TRBJ2-1	CASTPPLTISSYNEQFF	TGCGCCAGCACCCCCCCGTTGACTATAAGCTCCTACAATGAGCAGTTCTTC
13	TRBV24-1	-	-	TRBJ2-3	CATSESNTDTQYF	TGTGCCACCAGTGAATCCAACACAGATACGCAGTATTTT
13	TRBV30	TRBD2	-	TRBJ2-7	CAWNSGKIHEQYF	TGTGCCTGGAACAGCGGGAAGATCCACGAGCAGTACTTC